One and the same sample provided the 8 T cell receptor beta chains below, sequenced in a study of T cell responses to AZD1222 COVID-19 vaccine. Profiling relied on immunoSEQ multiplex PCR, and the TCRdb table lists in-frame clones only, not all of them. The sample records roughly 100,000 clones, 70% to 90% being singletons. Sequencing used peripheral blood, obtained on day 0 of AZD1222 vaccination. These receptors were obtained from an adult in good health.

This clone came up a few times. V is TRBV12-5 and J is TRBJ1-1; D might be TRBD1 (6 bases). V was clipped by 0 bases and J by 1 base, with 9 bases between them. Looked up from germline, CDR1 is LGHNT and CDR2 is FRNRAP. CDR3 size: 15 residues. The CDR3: CASGLVRGPNTEAFF. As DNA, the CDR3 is TGTGCTAGTGGTTTGGTACGGGGGCCGAACACTGAAGCTTTCTTT.

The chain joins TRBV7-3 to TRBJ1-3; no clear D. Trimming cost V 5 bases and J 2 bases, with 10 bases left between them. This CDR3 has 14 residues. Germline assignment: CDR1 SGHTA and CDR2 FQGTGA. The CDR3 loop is CASSPDGAGNTIYF. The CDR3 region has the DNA TGTGCCAGCAGCCCGGACGGAGCTGGAAACACCATATATTTT.

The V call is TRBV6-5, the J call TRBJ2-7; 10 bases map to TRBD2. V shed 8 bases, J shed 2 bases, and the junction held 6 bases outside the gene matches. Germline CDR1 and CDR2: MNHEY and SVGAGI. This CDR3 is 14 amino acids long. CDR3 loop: CASERGGFPYEQYF. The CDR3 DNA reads TGTGCCAGCGAGCGGGGGGGTTTCCCCTACGAGCAGTACTTC.

CDR3 residues: CAISDWDREIYGYTF. CDR3 DNA sequence: TGTGCCATCAGTGATTGGGACAGGGAAATCTATGGCTACACCTTC. The gene calls are TRBV10-3 and TRBJ1-2, with 9 bases fitting TRBD1. V trimming: 3 bases; J trimming: 4 bases; junction bases outside the gene matches: 6. Germline V CDR1 and CDR2: ENHRY, SYGVKD. The CDR3 runs 15 residues.

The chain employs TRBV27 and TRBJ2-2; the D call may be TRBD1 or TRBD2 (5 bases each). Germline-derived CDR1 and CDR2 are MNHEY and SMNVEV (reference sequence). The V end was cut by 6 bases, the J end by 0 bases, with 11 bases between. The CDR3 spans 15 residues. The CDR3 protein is CASRTGTANTGELFF. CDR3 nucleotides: TGTGCCAGCAGAACGGGGACCGCGAACACCGGGGAGCTGTTTTTT.

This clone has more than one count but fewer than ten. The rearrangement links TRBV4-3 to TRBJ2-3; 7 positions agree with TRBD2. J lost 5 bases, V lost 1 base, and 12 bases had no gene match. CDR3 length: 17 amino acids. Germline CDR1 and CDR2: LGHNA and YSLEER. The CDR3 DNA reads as TGCGCCAGCAGCCAAGCCCCCGGGACTAACCCCGGAGATACGCAGTATTTT. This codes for CASSQAPGTNPGDTQYF.

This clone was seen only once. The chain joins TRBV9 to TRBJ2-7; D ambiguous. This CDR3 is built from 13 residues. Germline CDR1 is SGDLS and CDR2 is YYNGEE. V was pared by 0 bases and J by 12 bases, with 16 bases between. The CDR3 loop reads CASSVEFRCLWYF. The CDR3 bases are TGTGCCAGCAGCGTAGAATTCCGATGCCTATGGTACTTC.

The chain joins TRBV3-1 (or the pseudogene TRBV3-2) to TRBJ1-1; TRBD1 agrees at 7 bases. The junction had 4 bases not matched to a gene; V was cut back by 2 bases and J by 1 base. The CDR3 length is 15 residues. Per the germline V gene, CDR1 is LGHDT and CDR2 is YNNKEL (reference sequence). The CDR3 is CASSQSGQANTEAFF. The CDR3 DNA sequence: TGTGCCAGCAGCCAATCCGGACAGGCGAACACTGAAGCTTTCTTT.